Shown below are 16 T cell receptor beta chains from a single sample sequenced in a study of beta chain features in type 1 diabetes. Overall study results and limits: For Type 1 diabetes patients, all four CD4+ subsets carried TCRB CDR3s that were moderately but significantly shorter.

Expressed TCRB transcripts got sequenced, as all isolated RNA was reverse transcribed. Assay used: immunoSEQ multiplex PCR; TCRdb lists only in-frame clones, some missing. Among fewer than 350,000 clones listed, about 15% were seen once. What these receptors recognize is not known. Sequencing was carried out using naive CD4+ T cells from blood. Every receptor here comes from a man younger than 35 with type 1 diabetes.

This clone was counted a few times. This chain links TRBV30 with TRBJ2-5; TRBD1 aligns across 7 bases. The germline V gene encodes CDR1 GTSNPN and CDR2 SVGIG (reference sequence). CDR3 length: 14 residues. The trim removed 8 bases at V and 2 bases at J, leaving 11 bases unmatched. DNA of the CDR3: TGTGCCCTTAACAAGGGGGCTTTGCAAGAGACCCAGTACTTC. It yields the protein CALNKGALQETQYF.

This clone was seen a few times. The chain combines TRBV29-1 with TRBJ1-1; a possible D gene is TRBD1 (6 bases). CDR3 size: 13 residues. The germline V and J ends were trimmed by 2 bases and 1 base, with 8 bases remaining between them. Germline-derived CDR1 and CDR2 are SQVTM and ANQGSEA. The CDR3 nucleotides are TGCAGCGTTGAACGGGGACAGAACACTGAAGCTTTCTTT. It is translated as CSVERGQNTEAFF.

The chain couples TRBV30 to TRBJ2-7; 10 bases are shared with TRBD1. CDR3 length equals 14 residues. From germline, CDR1 is GTSNPN and CDR2 SVGIG (reference sequence). Trimming at V came to 3 bases and at J to 4 bases, leaving 6 bases not matched to a gene. The CDR3 spells CAWRTTGQGYEQYF. In nucleotides, the CDR3 is TGTGCCTGGAGGACCACGGGACAGGGGTACGAGCAGTACTTC.

The chain uses TRBV5-1 and TRBJ2-1; 10 nucleotides line up with TRBD2. With V trimmed by 2 bases and J by 8 bases, 7 bases remained unmatched. The CDR3 runs 15 residues. Germline-derived CDR1 and CDR2 are SGHRS and YFSETQ. The CDR3 reads CASSFGSSGGDEQFF. The CDR3 nucleotides read TGCGCCAGCAGCTTCGGCTCTAGCGGGGGAGATGAGCAGTTCTTC.

The V and J genes are TRBV7-9 and TRBJ1-1; 8 bases map to TRBD1. The V segment lost 4 bases and the J segment 2 bases; nucleotides outside the gene matches: 12. CDR1 is SEHNR and CDR2 is FQNEAQ in the germline V gene (reference sequence). The CDR3 extends over 17 amino acids. DNA of the CDR3: TGTGCCAGCAGCTCGTTTCTCAGCAGGGGGCCCAACACTGAAGCTTTCTTT. Residues: CASSSFLSRGPNTEAFF.

The chain combines TRBV1 with TRBJ2-5; the D call of TRBD2 is as the table states it, not checked on the DNA. TRBV1 is given as a pseudogene. This CDR3 is 18 amino acids long. As DNA, the CDR3 is TGCACCAGCAGCCAAGATCATCTAGCGGGAGGAGAGCAAGAGACCCAGTACTTC. Translated, it gives CTSSQDHLAGGEQETQYF.

V is TRBV6-5 and J is TRBJ1-4; TRBD1 is a possible D gene (5 bases). The CDR3 consists of 11 residues. Germline V lookup: CDR1 MNHEY, CDR2 SVGAGI. The V end lost 7 bases, the J end lost 10 bases, and 10 bases lay between the germline ends. CDR3: CASTPRAKLFF. CDR3 DNA: TGTGCCAGCACCCCCAGGGCAAAACTGTTTTTT.

This chain connects TRBV19 to TRBJ2-7; 7 bases agree with TRBD1. J gave up 3 bases and V 7 bases, and 12 bases lay outside the gene matches. Germline CDR1 is LNHDA and CDR2 is SQIVND (reference sequence). The CDR3 has 15 amino acids. DNA for the CDR3: TGTGCCAGTAAGGGGACCGGGGACAGATACTACGAGCAGTACTTC. It specifies CASKGTGDRYYEQYF.

The chain links TRBV5-1 to TRBJ2-3, with 14 bases matching TRBD2. The CDR3 runs to 18 residues. The V and J ends lost 4 bases and 5 bases, in that order; junction bases with no gene match: 12. The germline V gene encodes CDR1 SGHRS and CDR2 YFSETQ. Written as DNA, the CDR3 is TGCGCCAGCAGCCAGGGACTAGCGGGGGCCCGGGGGGAAGATACGCAGTATTTT. It specifies CASSQGLAGARGEDTQYF.

About this clone: The germline gene is not matched at one end of the junction; a read error may be the cause. The gene calls are TRBV18 and TRBJ2-7; perhaps TRBD2 as D (6 bases). Germline V gene lookup returns CDR1 KGHSH and CDR2 LQKENI. The CDR3 totals 14 residues. The CDR3 is CASSPGLSAYEQYF. As DNA, the CDR3 is TGTGCCAGTTCACCGGGACTCTCGGCCTACGAGCAGTACTTC.

This clone was observed a handful of times. This sequence joins TRBV28 and TRBJ1-5, with TRBD1 matching over 7 bases. Germline CDR1 MDHEN, CDR2 SYDVKM. This CDR3 contains 15 residues. The trim removed 1 base at V and 3 bases at J, leaving 3 bases unmatched. For the CDR3, the DNA is TGTGCCAGCAGTTTATCTCAGGGGGTCAATCAGCCCCAGCATTTT. The encoded protein is CASSLSQGVNQPQHF.

This clone was detected a few times. CDR3 sequence reads: CASSPSLLTEAFF. CDR3 nucleotide sequence: TGTGCCAGCAGTCCCTCACTCCTCACTGAAGCTTTCTTT. The chain joins TRBV28 to TRBJ1-1; D is ambiguous. V lost 5 bases and J lost 4, with 11 bases in between. Germline values: CDR1 MDHEN, CDR2 SYDVKM. This CDR3 comprises 13 residues.

This clone was found a few times. The chain is built from TRBV18 and TRBJ2-7; 8 nucleotides match TRBD1. This CDR3 has 15 amino acids. Germline V gives CDR1 KGHSH, CDR2 LQKENI. After removal of 2 bases from V and 3 bases from J, the junction contained 6 bases not matched to a gene. This CDR3 reads CASSPAQGANYEQYF. CDR3 bases: TGTGCCAGCTCACCAGCCCAGGGGGCAAACTACGAGCAGTACTTC.

This sequence joins TRBV19 and TRBJ2-5, with 10 bases identical to TRBD1. The junction had 6 bases not matched to a gene; V was cut back by 1 base and J by 4 bases. From germline, CDR1 is LNHDA and CDR2 SQIVND (reference sequence). The CDR3 contains 16 residues. The CDR3 DNA is TGTGCCAGTAGTATAGCGACAGGGACAGGGGTAGAGACCCAGTACTTC. This sequence encodes CASSIATGTGVETQYF.

V is TRBV15 and J is TRBJ2-7, with D maybe TRBD2 (5 bases). In germline, CDR1 is LNHNV, CDR2 YYDKDF (reference sequence). CDR3 length equals 15 residues. Trimming shortened V by 0 bases and J by 0 bases, and 9 bases separated the two germline ends. The CDR3 DNA follows: TGTGCCACCAGCAGAGACGGGAAGAGCTCCTACGAGCAGTACTTC. This codes for CATSRDGKSSYEQYF.

The chain combines TRBV5-1 with TRBJ2-5; D not certain. This CDR3 comprises 15 residues. Per germline, CDR1 SGHRS and CDR2 YFSETQ. V was pared by 0 bases and J by 0 bases, with 9 bases between. As DNA, the CDR3 is TGCGCCAGCAGCTTGGATTTGCAGTACCAAGAGACCCAGTACTTC. This codes for CASSLDLQYQETQYF. Full variable domain (remainder filled in from reference TRBV5-1 and TRBJ2-5): KAGVTQTPRYLIKTRGQQVTLSCSPISGHRSVSWYQQTPGQGLQFLFEYFSETQRNKGNFPGRFSGRQFSNSRSEMNVSTLELGDSALYLCASSLDLQYQETQYFGPGTRLLVL.